The 5 T cell receptor beta chains presented below share a single source sample, sequenced in a study of T cell responses to AZD1222 COVID-19 vaccine. TCRdb keeps only in-frame clones here, not all; method: immunoSEQ multiplex PCR. The sample lists 95,000 to 100,000 clones, more than 70% occurring once. The source material was peripheral blood, sampled 28 days after the second AZD1222 dose. The receptors stem from an adult who received the AZD1222 COVID-19 vaccine.

This clone was observed a single time. The chain recombines TRBV7-9 with TRBJ2-7, with D possibly TRBD2 on 6 matching bases. The CDR3 totals 13 residues. Trimming pared 1 base from V and 5 bases from J, leaving 9 bases between. Looked up from germline, CDR1 is SEHNR and CDR2 is FQNEAQ (reference sequence). The DNA of the CDR3 is TGTGCCAGCAGCTTAGATGGGGGGAACGAGCAGTACTTC. Protein product: CASSLDGGNEQYF. Using reference TRBV7-9 and TRBJ2-7 for the parts outside the CDR3, the full variable domain is DTGVSQNPRHKITKRGQNVTFRCDPISEHNRLYWYRQTLGQGPEFLTYFQNEAQLEKSRLLSDRFSAERPKGSFSTLEIQRTEQGDSAMYLCASSLDGGNEQYFGPGTRLTVT.

The chain combines TRBV7-8 with TRBJ1-5; a possible D gene is TRBD1 (6 bases). The CDR3 has 17 residues. Per the germline V gene, CDR1 is SGHVS and CDR2 is FQNEAQ. The germline V and J ends were trimmed by 1 base and 1 base, with 14 bases remaining between them. CDR3 amino acids: CASSLVLGAVSNQPQHF. As DNA, the CDR3 is TGTGCCAGCAGCTTAGTTTTGGGGGCTGTGAGCAATCAGCCCCAGCATTTT.

The chain carries TRBV13 and TRBJ1-1, with a tentative D call TRBD1 (5 bases). Germline CDR1 is PRHDT and CDR2 is FYEKMQ (reference sequence). Trimming stripped 0 bases from V and 8 bases from J, with 7 bases between. CDR3 length: 12 amino acids. The CDR3 spells CASSLGQEEAFF. In nucleotides, the CDR3 is TGTGCCAGCAGCTTAGGACAGGAGGAAGCTTTCTTT.

This chain connects TRBV2 to TRBJ1-5; D gene unclear. V was trimmed by 6 bases and J by 0 bases, leaving 15 bases between them. CDR1 SNHLY and CDR2 FYNNEI come from the germline V gene. CDR3 size: 16 residues. For the CDR3, the DNA is TGTGCCAGCAGCCCGCCCGGGGTATATAGCAATCAGCCCCAGCATTTT. Translated, it gives CASSPPGVYSNQPQHF.

The genes are TRBV6-5 and TRBJ2-7; D unresolved. CDR1 and CDR2 (germline): MNHEY, SVGAGI. This CDR3 has 14 residues. The ends were cut back, 5 bases at V and 0 bases at J, with 11 bases in the middle. CDR3 loop: CASSRDLPSYEQYF. CDR3 DNA: TGTGCCAGCAGTCGAGACCTACCCTCCTACGAGCAGTACTTC.